This TCR beta chain was retrieved from a study of blood T cells in healthy people across ages. CDR1 and CDR2 from the germline V gene are GTSNPN and SVGIG (reference sequence). The CDR3 runs to 11 residues. Trimming took off 5 bases at V and 4 bases at J, with 8 bases between the two ends. Primers used in a second PCR of about 7 to 12 cycles were a sample-barcoded 5' primer and a J-beta primer mix. From the 5' RACE reads, TCRdb called clonotypes with MiXCR, one entry per CDR3 protein. The sample consists of about 1,400,000 distinct CDR3 sequences, approximately 59% of them appearing once. Sequencing was carried out using blood. The sequence came from a man younger than 35 in good health. The rearrangement links TRBV30 to TRBJ1-1, with a possible D match to TRBD1 (5 bases). CDR3: CAWQGGTEAFF. The CDR3 nucleotides read TGTGCCTGGCAGGGCGGCACTGAAGCTTTCTTT.